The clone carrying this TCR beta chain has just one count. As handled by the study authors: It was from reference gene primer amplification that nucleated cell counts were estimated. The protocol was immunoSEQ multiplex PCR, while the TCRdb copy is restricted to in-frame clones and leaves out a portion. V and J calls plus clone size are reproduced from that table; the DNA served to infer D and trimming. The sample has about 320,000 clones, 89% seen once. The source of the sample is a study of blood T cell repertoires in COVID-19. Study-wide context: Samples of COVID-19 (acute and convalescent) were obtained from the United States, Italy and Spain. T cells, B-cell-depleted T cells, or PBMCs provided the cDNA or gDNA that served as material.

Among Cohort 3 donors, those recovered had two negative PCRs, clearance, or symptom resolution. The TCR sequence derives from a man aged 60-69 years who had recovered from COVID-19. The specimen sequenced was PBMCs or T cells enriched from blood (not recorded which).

CDR3 loop: CASSRGEADTQYF. CDR3 sequence (DNA): TGTGCCAGCAGCAGGGGCGAGGCAGATACGCAGTATTTT. J is TRBJ2-3 and V is TRBV11-3, with D possibly TRBD1 on 5 matching bases. V lost 5 bases to trimming and J lost 4 bases, with 10 bases between them. Germline V gene lookup returns CDR1 SGHNT and CDR2 YENEEA. The CDR3 has 13 amino acids.